These T cell receptor beta chains were read from a single sample in a study of graft-versus-host responses after intestinal transplantation. The assay was immunoSEQ multiplex PCR, and TCRdb's table has in-frame clones only and misses some. The table records 10,000 to 15,000 clones, around 84% of them present only once. Sequenced here: PBMCs, sampled 306 days after intestinal transplant. The origin of the receptors is a human patient who received an intestinal transplant, so some T cells may come from the graft donor. Each CDR3 is given with its conserved first and last residue. Fields, in order: clone size, J gene, V gene, D gene, CDR3 DNA, CDR3 protein. The D gene is left open where the match is weak. Some rows have no size entry. The others give once, few or many, or a class for an expanded clone.

-,TRBJ2-7,TRBV7-9,-,TGTGCTGGGAGTAGCTCCTACGAGCAGTACTTC,CAGSSSYEQYF
-,TRBJ2-7,TRBV21-1,-,TGTGCCAGCAGACTAGCGGTATTCTACGAGCAGTACTTC,CASRLAVFYEQYF
-,TRBJ1-1,TRBV19,-,TGTGCCAGTAGCGTCTCAGCTGACACTGAAGCTTTCTTT,CASSVSADTEAFF
-,TRBJ1-2,TRBV4-2,TRBD1,TGTGCCAGCAGCCAAAATCTTGGGACAGGGGCAAGGGCATATGGCTACACCTTC,CASSQNLGTGARAYGYTF
few,TRBJ2-7,TRBV5-4,-,TGTGGACTAGGGAAGGACGAGCAGTACTTC,CGLGKDEQYF
-,TRBJ1-5,TRBV19,-,TGTGCCAGTAGTAGAGAGGGCAATCAGCCCCAGCATTTT,CASSREGNQPQHF
once,TRBJ2-5,TRBV5-1,TRBD2,TGCGCCAGCAGCTTCGGGGGAGGGCCACAAGAGACCCAGTACTTC,CASSFGGGPQETQYF
-,TRBJ2-1,TRBV19,TRBD2,TGTGCCAGTAGTATGACTAGCGGGGCCTACAATGAGCAGTTCTTC,CASSMTSGAYNEQFF
-,TRBJ2-1,TRBV14,-,TGTGCCAGCAGCCAATTAGGACGGACCTCCTACAATGAGCAGTTCTTC,CASSQLGRTSYNEQFF
few,TRBJ2-7,TRBV6-5,TRBD2,TGTGCCAGCAGTTATACACTAGCGGGAGGGCTAGAGCAGTACTTC,CASSYTLAGGLEQYF
-,TRBJ2-2,TRBV5-1,TRBD2,TGCGCCAGCAGCCCACAGGGACTAGCGACCAACACCGGGGAGCTGTTTTTT,CASSPQGLATNTGELFF
-,TRBJ1-5,TRBV10-3,-,TGTGCCATCAGTGAGTCGACCGGGGGCAATCAGCCCCAGCATTTT,CAISESTGGNQPQHF
few,TRBJ1-6,TRBV6-4,TRBD1,TGTGCCAGCAGTGCGGGACAGGAGAATTCACCCCTCCACTTT,CASSAGQENSPLHF
-,TRBJ2-7,TRBV28,-,TGTGCCAGCAGTCCCCCCGAGGGGCGGTCATTCAATTTGTTCGAGCAGTACTTC,CASSPPEGRSFNLFEQYF
-,TRBJ1-6,TRBV18,-,TGTGCCAGCTCACCGGTAACTGGAATGAGTTCACCCCTCCACTTT,CASSPVTGMSSPLHF
-,TRBJ2-1,TRBV9,-,TGTGCCAGCAGCGTAGGCGTTGGGAGAAGCAATGAGCAGTTCTTC,CASSVGVGRSNEQFF
-,TRBJ2-5,TRBV10-3,TRBD1,TGTGCCATCAGTAGTGAGGGGGCGAAAGAGACCCAGTACTTC,CAISSEGAKETQYF
-,TRBJ2-7,TRBV28,TRBD1,TGTGCCAGCAGTTTGGCTGGGACAGGGTTGTACGAGCAGTACTTC,CASSLAGTGLYEQYF
-,TRBJ1-2,TRBV2,TRBD1,TGTGCCAGCAGTGAAGCAAGGACAGGGGGCATAAGTGGCTACACCTTC,CASSEARTGGISGYTF